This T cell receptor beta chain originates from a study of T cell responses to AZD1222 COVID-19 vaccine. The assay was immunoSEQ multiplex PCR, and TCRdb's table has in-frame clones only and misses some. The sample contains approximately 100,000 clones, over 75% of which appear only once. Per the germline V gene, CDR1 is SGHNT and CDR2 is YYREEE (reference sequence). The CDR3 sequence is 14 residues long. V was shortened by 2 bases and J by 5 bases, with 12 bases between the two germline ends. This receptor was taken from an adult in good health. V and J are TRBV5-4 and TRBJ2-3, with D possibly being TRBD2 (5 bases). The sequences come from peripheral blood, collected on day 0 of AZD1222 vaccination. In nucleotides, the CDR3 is TGTGCCAGCAGCTTTACTAGTCGGGTAGATACGCAGTATTTT. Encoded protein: CASSFTSRVDTQYF.